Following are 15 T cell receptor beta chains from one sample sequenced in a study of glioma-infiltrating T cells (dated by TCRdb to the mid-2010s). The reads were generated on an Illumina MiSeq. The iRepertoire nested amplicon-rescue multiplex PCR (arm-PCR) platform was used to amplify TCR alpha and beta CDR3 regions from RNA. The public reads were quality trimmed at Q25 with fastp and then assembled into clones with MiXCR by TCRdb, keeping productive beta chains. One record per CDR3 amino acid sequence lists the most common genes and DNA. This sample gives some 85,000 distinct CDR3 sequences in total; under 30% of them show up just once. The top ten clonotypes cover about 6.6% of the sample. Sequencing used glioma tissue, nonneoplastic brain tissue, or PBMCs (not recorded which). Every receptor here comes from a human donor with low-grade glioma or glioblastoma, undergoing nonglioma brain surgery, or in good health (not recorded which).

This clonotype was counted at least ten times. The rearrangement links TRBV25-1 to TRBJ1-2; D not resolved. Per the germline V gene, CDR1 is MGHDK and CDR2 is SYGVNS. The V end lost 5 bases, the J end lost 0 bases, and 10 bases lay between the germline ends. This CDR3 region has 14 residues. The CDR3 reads CASSFSAANYGYTF. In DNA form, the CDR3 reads TGTGCCAGCAGTTTCTCCGCTGCTAACTATGGCTACACCTTC.

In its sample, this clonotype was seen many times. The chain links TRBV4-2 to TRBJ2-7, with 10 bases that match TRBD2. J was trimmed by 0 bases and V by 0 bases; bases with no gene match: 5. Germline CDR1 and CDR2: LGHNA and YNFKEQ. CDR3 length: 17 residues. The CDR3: CASSQESVAGGSYEQYF. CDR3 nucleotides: TGTGCCAGCAGCCAAGAATCGGTAGCGGGGGGCTCCTACGAGCAGTACTTC.

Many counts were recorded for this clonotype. The CDR3 loop is CASSQMGKGNNQPQHF. The CDR3 DNA reads TGTGCCAGCAGTCAGATGGGGAAGGGTAACAATCAGCCCCAGCATTTT. This chain links TRBV12-3 or TRBV12-4 with TRBJ1-5; D is unclear. V was shortened by 5 bases and J by 3 bases, with 17 bases between the two germline ends. This CDR3 is 16 amino acids long.

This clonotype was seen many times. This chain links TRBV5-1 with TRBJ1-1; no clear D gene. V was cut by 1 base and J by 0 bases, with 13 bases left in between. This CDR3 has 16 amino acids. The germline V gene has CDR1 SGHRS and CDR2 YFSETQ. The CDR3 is CASSLPPQSLNTEAFF. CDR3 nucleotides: TGCGCCAGCAGCTTGCCCCCTCAGAGTCTGAACACTGAAGCTTTCTTT. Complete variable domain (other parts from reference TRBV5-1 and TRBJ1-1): KAGVTQTPRYLIKTRGQQVTLSCSPISGHRSVSWYQQTPGQGLQFLFEYFSETQRNKGNFPGRFSGRQFSNSRSEMNVSTLELGDSALYLCASSLPPQSLNTEAFFGQGTRLTVV.

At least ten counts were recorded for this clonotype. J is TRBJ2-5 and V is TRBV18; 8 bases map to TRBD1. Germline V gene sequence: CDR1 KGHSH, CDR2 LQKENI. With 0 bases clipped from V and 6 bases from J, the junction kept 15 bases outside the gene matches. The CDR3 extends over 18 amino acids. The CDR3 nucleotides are TGTGCCAGCTCACCACCTGGGACAGGCGTTACCCGTGGGAAGACCCAGTACTTC. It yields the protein CASSPPGTGVTRGKTQYF.

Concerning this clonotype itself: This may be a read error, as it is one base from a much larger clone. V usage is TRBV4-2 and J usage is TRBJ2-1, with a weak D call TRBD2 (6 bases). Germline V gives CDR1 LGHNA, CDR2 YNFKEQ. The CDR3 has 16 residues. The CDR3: CASSHRPGTLDNEEFF. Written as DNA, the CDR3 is TGTGCCAGCAGCCATAGACCCGGGACTCTCGACAATGAGGAGTTCTTC.

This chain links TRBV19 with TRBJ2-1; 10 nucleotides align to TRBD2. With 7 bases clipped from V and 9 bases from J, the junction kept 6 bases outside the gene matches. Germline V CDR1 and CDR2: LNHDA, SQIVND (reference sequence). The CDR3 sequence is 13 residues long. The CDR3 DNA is TGTGCCAGTAAGGGGCTAGCGGGAGTTGAGCAGTTCTTC. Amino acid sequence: CASKGLAGVEQFF.

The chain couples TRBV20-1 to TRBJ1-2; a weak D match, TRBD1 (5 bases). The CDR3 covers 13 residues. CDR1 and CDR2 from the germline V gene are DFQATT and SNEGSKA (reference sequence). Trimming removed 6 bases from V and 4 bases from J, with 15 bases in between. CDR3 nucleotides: TGCAGTGCCAATGCCGGGACGCTCTATGGCTACACCTTC. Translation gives CSANAGTLYGYTF.

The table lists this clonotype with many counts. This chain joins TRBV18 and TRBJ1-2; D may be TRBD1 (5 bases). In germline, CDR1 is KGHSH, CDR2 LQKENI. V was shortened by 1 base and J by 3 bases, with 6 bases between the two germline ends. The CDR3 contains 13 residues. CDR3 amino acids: CASSPRRDYGYTF. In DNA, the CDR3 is TGTGCCAGCTCACCACGCAGGGACTATGGCTACACCTTC.

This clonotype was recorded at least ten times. The CDR3 is CASSEFRGSDTQYF. Written as DNA, the CDR3 is TGTGCCAGCAGTGAATTTCGAGGGTCAGATACGCAGTATTTT. The rearrangement uses TRBV25-1 and TRBJ2-3, with a tentative D call TRBD2 (5 bases). V was cut by 1 base and J by 4 bases, with 9 bases left in between. Looked up from germline, CDR1 is MGHDK and CDR2 is SYGVNS. This CDR3 is built from 14 residues.

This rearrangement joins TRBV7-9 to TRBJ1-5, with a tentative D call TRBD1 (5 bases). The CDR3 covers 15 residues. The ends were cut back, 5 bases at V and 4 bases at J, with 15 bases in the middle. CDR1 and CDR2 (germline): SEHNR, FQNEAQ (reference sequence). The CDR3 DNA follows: TGTGCCAGCAGCCAAGATGGGGACCAAAATCAGCCCCAGCATTTT. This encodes CASSQDGDQNQPQHF. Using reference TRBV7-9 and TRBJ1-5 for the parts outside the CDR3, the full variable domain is DTGVSQNPRHKITKRGQNVTFRCDPISEHNRLYWYRQTLGQGPEFLTYFQNEAQLEKSRLLSDRFSAERPKGSFSTLEIQRTEQGDSAMYLCASSQDGDQNQPQHFGDGTRLSIL.

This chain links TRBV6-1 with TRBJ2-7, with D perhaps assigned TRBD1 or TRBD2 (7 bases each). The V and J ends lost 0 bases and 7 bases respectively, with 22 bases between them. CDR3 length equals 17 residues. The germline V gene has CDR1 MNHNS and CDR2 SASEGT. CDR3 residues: CASSEAGGDRLYNEQYF. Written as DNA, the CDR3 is TGTGCCAGCAGTGAAGCGGGGGGGGACAGACTCTACAATGAGCAGTACTTC.

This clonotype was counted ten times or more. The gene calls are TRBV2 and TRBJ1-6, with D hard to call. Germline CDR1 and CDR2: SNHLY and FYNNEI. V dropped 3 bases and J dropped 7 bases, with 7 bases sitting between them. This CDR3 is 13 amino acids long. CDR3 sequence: CASSDKRNSPLHF. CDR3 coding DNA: TGTGCCAGCAGTGATAAAAGGAATTCACCCCTCCACTTT.

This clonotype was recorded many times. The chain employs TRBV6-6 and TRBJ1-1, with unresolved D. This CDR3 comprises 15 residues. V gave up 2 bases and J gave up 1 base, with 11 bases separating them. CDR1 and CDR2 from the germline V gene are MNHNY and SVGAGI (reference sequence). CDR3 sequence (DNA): TGTGCCAGCAGTTACCCAGGTTTAGGGAACACTGAAGCTTTCTTT. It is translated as CASSYPGLGNTEAFF.

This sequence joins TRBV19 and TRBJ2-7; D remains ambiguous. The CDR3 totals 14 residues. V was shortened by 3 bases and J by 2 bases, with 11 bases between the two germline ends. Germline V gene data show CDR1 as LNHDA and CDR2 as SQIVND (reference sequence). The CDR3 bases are TGTGCCAGTAGTATCTCCACAGCAGCCTACGAGCAGTACTTC. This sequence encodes CASSISTAAYEQYF.